The 29 T cell receptor beta chains in this list originate from one sample, sequenced in a study of shared clonotypes between healthy human individuals. Sequenced by immunoSEQ multiplex PCR; TCRdb stores in-frame clones only, minus some. The table has some 2.1 million clones, about 95% seen once; the top ten hold 0.9% to 1.4%. Cells designated naive CD8 were CD45RO-negative and were positively selected for CCR7, with terminally differentiated effector memory CD45RA+ cells excluded. Sequences were obtained from naive CD8+ T cells sorted from blood. The receptors were gathered from a man aged 18 to 30 in good health.

The rearrangement uses TRBV6-1 and TRBJ2-7; 9 bases are shared with TRBD1. This CDR3 is built from 13 residues. Looked up from germline, CDR1 is MNHNS and CDR2 is SASEGT. J gave up 5 bases and V 3 bases, and 2 bases lay outside the gene matches. This CDR3 is CASSETGGHEQYF. The CDR3 DNA is TGTGCCAGCAGTGAGACAGGGGGTCACGAGCAGTACTTC.

The rearrangement uses TRBV7-9 and TRBJ2-7, with no clear D. Germline-derived CDR1 and CDR2 are SEHNR and FQNEAQ (reference sequence). This CDR3 region has 14 residues. V lost 1 base and J 5 bases, leaving 12 bases between the germline ends. In DNA form, the CDR3 reads TGTGCCAGCAGCTTAGTAGGGCAGTACCACGAGCAGTACTTC. It codes for CASSLVGQYHEQYF.

The V and J genes are TRBV6-1 and TRBJ2-7; 7 bases match TRBD1. The CDR3 consists of 13 residues. J was trimmed by 3 bases and V by 7 bases; bases with no gene match: 6. Per germline, CDR1 MNHNS and CDR2 SASEGT. CDR3 coding DNA: TGTGCCAGCAAGGGGACAGCTATCTACGAGCAGTACTTC. Its translation is CASKGTAIYEQYF.

The CDR3, as DNA: TGTGCCAGCAGCGTAGGTGGTGCAGTACCAAACACCGGGGAGCTGTTTTTT. It specifies CASSVGGAVPNTGELFF. The chain carries TRBV9 and TRBJ2-2; D remains ambiguous. This CDR3 is built from 17 residues. V lost 0 bases and J 2 bases, leaving 14 bases between the germline ends. Looked up from germline, CDR1 is SGDLS and CDR2 is YYNGEE. Complete variable domain (other parts from reference TRBV9 and TRBJ2-2): DSGVTQTPKHLITATGQRVTLRCSPRSGDLSVYWYQQSLDQGLQFLIQYYNGEERAKGNILERFSAQQFPDLHSELNLSSLELGDSALYFCASSVGGAVPNTGELFFGEGSRLTVL.

J is TRBJ2-1 and V is TRBV29-1; D is tentatively TRBD1 or TRBD2 (6 bases each). The CDR3 has 12 residues. In germline, CDR1 is SQVTM, CDR2 ANQGSEA. V lost 3 bases to trimming and J lost 8 bases, with 11 bases between them. In DNA, the CDR3 is TGCAGCGTTGAGCCGGGGGCGTATGAGCAGTTCTTC. Translated: CSVEPGAYEQFF.

The gene calls are TRBV18 and TRBJ2-7; 14 bases map to TRBD2. The CDR3 has 16 amino acids. The V segment lost 3 bases and the J segment 4 bases; nucleotides outside the gene matches: 5. CDR1 and CDR2 (germline): KGHSH, LQKENI. CDR3 sequence (DNA): TGTGCCAGCTCACCTAGCGGACTAGCGGGGGGTTACGAGCAGTACTTC. It is translated as CASSPSGLAGGYEQYF. The whole variable domain, filled in from reference TRBV18 and TRBJ2-7, reads NAGVMQNPRHLVRRRGQEARLRCSPMKGHSHVYWYRQLPEEGLKFMVYLQKENIIDESGMPKERFSAEFPKEGPSILRIQQVVRGDSAAYFCASSPSGLAGGYEQYFGPGTRLTVT.

The chain is built from TRBV19 and TRBJ2-4; either TRBD1 or TRBD2 may fit D (5 bases each). Deletions cut 11 bases from V and 7 bases from J, with 15 bases between. There are 12 residues in the CDR3. CDR1 LNHDA and CDR2 SQIVND come from the germline V gene (reference sequence). CDR3 protein: CAGAGTTNIQYF. Here the CDR3 DNA reads TGTGCCGGGGCCGGGACCACTAACATTCAGTACTTC.

The rearrangement uses TRBV18 and TRBJ2-2; D is unresolved. Trimming removed 3 bases from V and 6 bases from J, with 17 bases in between. CDR1 and CDR2 (germline): KGHSH, LQKENI. The length of the CDR3 is 16 residues. CDR3 bases: TGTGCCAGCTCACCTAGCCCTCCAACCGGTCCCGGGGAGCTGTTTTTT. The encoded protein is CASSPSPPTGPGELFF.

The genes are TRBV4-1 and TRBJ1-4; TRBD1 matches 9 bases. The germline V gene encodes CDR1 MGHRA and CDR2 YSYEKL. V lost 0 bases and J lost 7; bases outside the gene matches: 3. This CDR3 spans 15 amino acids. The CDR3 here is CASSQDVDRGEKLFF. CDR3 coding DNA: TGCGCCAGCAGCCAAGATGTGGACAGGGGTGAAAAACTGTTTTTT.

The genes are TRBV6-1 and TRBJ2-1, with TRBD2 identical over 10 bases. V lost 4 bases, J lost 0 bases, and 3 bases stayed unmatched. Germline-derived CDR1 and CDR2 are MNHNS and SASEGT. The CDR3 has 16 residues. DNA of the CDR3: TGTGCCAGCAGTGTACTAGCGGGGAGCTCCTACAATGAGCAGTTCTTC. It specifies CASSVLAGSSYNEQFF.

The chain carries TRBV2 and TRBJ1-3; 9 bases align to TRBD1. CDR3 size: 17 residues. The germline CDR1 and CDR2 sequences are SNHLY and FYNNEI. V shed 1 base and J 8 bases; nucleotides not matched to a gene: 12. Written as DNA, the CDR3 is TGTGCCAGCAGTGAAGTAACAGGGGGCGCGGTAGACGACACCATATATTTT. Its translation: CASSEVTGGAVDDTIYF.

This clone was detected only once. V usage is TRBV5-1 and J usage is TRBJ1-2, with TRBD1 identical over 11 bases. The CDR3 runs 17 residues. From germline, CDR1 is SGHRS and CDR2 YFSETQ. V trimming: 6 bases; J trimming: 2 bases; junction bases outside the gene matches: 12. CDR3 in DNA: TGCGCCAGCAAGGGTTTCCCCAGGACAGGGGGCAACTATGGCTACACCTTC. It translates to CASKGFPRTGGNYGYTF.

V gene TRBV27 combines with J gene TRBJ2-7, with TRBD2 as a possible D gene (5 bases). Trimming removed 5 bases at V and 3 bases at J, with 11 bases between. CDR1 and CDR2 from the germline V gene are MNHEY and SMNVEV (reference sequence). The CDR3 runs 13 residues. CDR3 amino acids: CASSTLGYYEQYF. CDR3 nucleotides: TGTGCCAGCAGTACACTAGGGTACTACGAGCAGTACTTC.

Of note for this clone: This sample includes further DNA sequences coding for the same CDR3. This chain links TRBV7-9 with TRBJ1-1; D is possibly TRBD1 (6 bases). Between the trimmed V and J ends, which lost 5 bases and 4 bases, there was a span of 14 bases. The CDR3 loop spans 14 amino acids. Germline CDR1 SEHNR, CDR2 FQNEAQ (reference sequence). The chain's CDR3 is CASSPPRGGTEAFF. Written as DNA, the CDR3 is TGTGCCAGCAGCCCCCCCAGAGGGGGCACTGAAGCTTTCTTT. The variable domain in full, completed from reference TRBV7-9 and TRBJ1-1, reads DTGVSQNPRHKITKRGQNVTFRCDPISEHNRLYWYRQTLGQGPEFLTYFQNEAQLEKSRLLSDRFSAERPKGSFSTLEIQRTEQGDSAMYLCASSPPRGGTEAFFGQGTRLTVV.

V and J are TRBV7-9 and TRBJ2-5; 9 bases match TRBD2. The trim removed 8 bases at V and 5 bases at J, leaving 6 bases unmatched. The CDR3 loop spans 13 amino acids. Germline V gene data show CDR1 as SEHNR and CDR2 as FQNEAQ (reference sequence). The CDR3 region is CASLGLALETQYF. CDR3 DNA sequence: TGTGCCAGCTTGGGACTAGCTCTGGAGACCCAGTACTTC. Together with reference TRBV7-9 and TRBJ2-5, the CDR3 gives the full variable domain: DTGVSQNPRHKITKRGQNVTFRCDPISEHNRLYWYRQTLGQGPEFLTYFQNEAQLEKSRLLSDRFSAERPKGSFSTLEIQRTEQGDSAMYLCASLGLALETQYFGPGTRLLVL.

The chain has TRBV13 and TRBJ2-1; 10 bases agree with TRBD1. Germline CDR1 PRHDT, CDR2 FYEKMQ (reference sequence). This CDR3 has 16 residues. V was clipped by 5 bases and J by 7 bases; unmatched bases: 11. Here the CDR3 DNA reads TGTGCCAGCAGCCCGCTGGACAGGGGGGGAGGGAATGAGCAGTTCTTC. Translation: CASSPLDRGGGNEQFF.

V gene TRBV7-9 combines with J gene TRBJ2-7; tentatively, D is TRBD1 (5 bases). Germline-derived CDR1 and CDR2 are SEHNR and FQNEAQ (reference sequence). The CDR3 length is 16 residues. With 1 base removed from V and 1 base from J, the gap between germline ends came to 14 bases. CDR3 nucleotides: TGTGCCAGCAGCTTAGTGAGCCCGACAGCTTCCTACGAGCAGTACTTC. As protein: CASSLVSPTASYEQYF.

The J gene is TRBJ2-1, the V gene TRBV13; 7 nucleotides line up with TRBD2. CDR1 is PRHDT and CDR2 is FYEKMQ in the germline V gene (reference sequence). V lost 5 bases to trimming and J lost 5 bases; unmatched junction nucleotides: 12. The length of the CDR3 is 16 residues. CDR3 DNA sequence: TGTGCCAGCAGCGTGGGGGAGGGGCTTGTTAACAATGAGCAGTTCTTC. It codes for CASSVGEGLVNNEQFF.

This clone has just one count. This sequence joins TRBV28 and TRBJ1-6, with a weak D call TRBD1 (6 bases). Germline values: CDR1 MDHEN, CDR2 SYDVKM. The CDR3 has 14 amino acids. V shed 8 bases and J shed 7 bases, with 15 bases lying between them. In nucleotides, the CDR3 is TGTGCCAGCCTACTGACAGGCTTCAATTCACCCCTCCACTTT. This translates into CASLLTGFNSPLHF.

The chain couples TRBV18 to TRBJ2-1; maybe TRBD2 (6 bases). Germline CDR1 and CDR2: KGHSH and LQKENI. The CDR3 is 13 amino acids. With 0 bases removed from V and 10 bases from J, the gap between germline ends came to 10 bases. CDR3 protein: CASSPPNSGEQFF. Written as DNA, the CDR3 is TGTGCCAGCTCACCACCGAACAGCGGGGAGCAGTTCTTC. Full variable domain (rest looked up from reference TRBV18 and TRBJ2-1): NAGVMQNPRHLVRRRGQEARLRCSPMKGHSHVYWYRQLPEEGLKFMVYLQKENIIDESGMPKERFSAEFPKEGPSILRIQQVVRGDSAAYFCASSPPNSGEQFFGPGTRLTVL.

The V call is TRBV13, the J call TRBJ2-7; D uncertain. The CDR3 covers 16 residues. The V gene's germline CDR1 is PRHDT and CDR2 FYEKMQ (reference sequence). Trimming took 5 bases from V and 7 from J, leaving 24 bases between them. CDR3 in amino acids: CASSPIGQTGRPEQYF. CDR3 bases: TGTGCCAGCAGCCCCATTGGGCAAACCGGGCGCCCAGAGCAGTACTTC.

V and J are TRBV10-3 and TRBJ1-5; D is unresolved. The CDR3 totals 19 residues. Germline values: CDR1 ENHRY, CDR2 SYGVKD. The V end lost 5 bases, the J end lost 0 bases, and 23 bases lay between the germline ends. The CDR3 is CAISRTFNDPLNSNQPQHF. CDR3 coding DNA: TGTGCCATCAGTCGGACTTTCAACGACCCTCTAAATAGCAATCAGCCCCAGCATTTT.

Concerning this clone itself: Other DNA sequences in the sample encode the same CDR3. The chain joins TRBV7-9 to TRBJ2-3; 9 positions agree with TRBD2. After removal of 4 bases from V and 1 base from J, the junction contained 3 bases not matched to a gene. The V gene's germline CDR1 is SEHNR and CDR2 FQNEAQ (reference sequence). This CDR3 has 15 residues. The CDR3 protein is CASSSIAGGTDTQYF. The CDR3 DNA sequence: TGTGCCAGCAGCTCTATAGCGGGAGGCACAGATACGCAGTATTTT.

The chain recombines TRBV5-6 with TRBJ2-1; weak D call: TRBD2 (5 bases). The germline V and J ends were trimmed by 6 bases and 4 bases, with 17 bases remaining between them. Germline V gene sequence: CDR1 SGHDT, CDR2 YYEEEE. The CDR3 runs 15 residues. The CDR3 region is CASNHPSGFYNEQFF. The CDR3 DNA follows: TGTGCCAGCAACCATCCAAGCGGATTTTACAATGAGCAGTTCTTC.

The chain is built from TRBV23-1 and TRBJ1-5; the D is unclear. TRBV23-1 is an open reading frame, and its role is uncertain. V was cut by 1 base and J by 7 bases, with 11 bases left in between. The CDR3 runs 14 residues. In DNA, the CDR3 is TGCGCCAGCAGTCAATGCCCCAGGAACCAGCCCCAGCATTTT. This codes for CASSQCPRNQPQHF.

The V call is TRBV13, the J call TRBJ2-7, with 8 nucleotides matching TRBD2. CDR1 is PRHDT, CDR2 FYEKMQ, per germline (reference sequence). The V gene end was trimmed by 4 bases and the J gene end by 1 base; junction bases not matched to a gene: 6. The CDR3 sequence is 15 residues long. As DNA, the CDR3 is TGTGCCAGCAGCTCCCGGACTAGCAGATCCTACGAGCAGTACTTC. Amino acid sequence: CASSSRTSRSYEQYF. The full variable domain, rest sourced from reference TRBV13 and TRBJ2-7, is AAGVIQSPRHLIKEKRETATLKCYPIPRHDTVYWYQQGPGQDPQFLISFYEKMQSDKGSIPDRFSAQQFSDYHSELNMSSLELGDSALYFCASSSRTSRSYEQYFGPGTRLTVT.

The chain carries TRBV27 and TRBJ2-3; 9 bases match TRBD1. The CDR3 loop spans 18 amino acids. Germline CDR1 and CDR2: MNHEY and SMNVEV (reference sequence). V lost 2 bases, J lost 2 bases, and 11 bases stayed unmatched. This CDR3 reads CASSLNLGTGPLTDTQYF. The CDR3 DNA follows: TGTGCCAGCAGTTTAAATCTCGGGACAGGGCCCCTCACAGATACGCAGTATTTT.

This chain joins TRBV27 and TRBJ1-1; D not certain. The CDR3 consists of 13 residues. CDR1 and CDR2 from the germline V gene are MNHEY and SMNVEV (reference sequence). Trimming left V 6 bases short and J 6 bases short, with 14 bases between. CDR3 protein: CASRPLGGAEAFF. The DNA for the CDR3 is TGTGCCAGCAGGCCATTGGGTGGGGCTGAAGCTTTCTTT.

V usage is TRBV28 and J usage is TRBJ2-2; no definite D call. V lost 5 bases and J lost 3, with 13 bases in between. The germline gives CDR1 MDHEN, CDR2 SYDVKM. This CDR3 region has 15 residues. CDR3 sequence reads: CASSPRADYTGELFF. CDR3 in DNA: TGTGCCAGCAGTCCCCGGGCAGATTACACCGGGGAGCTGTTTTTT.